One and the same sample provided the 10 T cell receptor beta chains below, sequenced in a study of cytomegalovirus exposure and HLA in healthy donors. The PCR was carried out with 60 Vbeta primers and 13 Jbeta primers. The data were produced by immunoSEQ multiplex PCR, yet TCRdb's version contains in-frame clones alone and is incomplete. The table has approximately 150,000 clones, around 80% seen once. The sample comprised PBMCs. These receptors came from a woman in her thirties or forties in good health and CMV-seropositive.

This clone was detected only a few times. The CDR3 sequence: CASSQGQAYEQYF. In nucleotides, the CDR3 is TGTGCCAGCAGCCAAGGACAGGCATACGAGCAGTACTTC. The rearrangement links TRBV5-4 to TRBJ2-7; 7 positions match TRBD1. V trimming: 4 bases; J trimming: 4 bases; junction bases outside the gene matches: 5. The CDR3 length is 13 residues. Per germline, CDR1 SGHNT and CDR2 YYREEE (reference sequence).

This clone was recorded once. The CDR3 DNA reads as TGTGCCAGCAGCCGCGACAGGGCGGGTGGCTACACCTTC. Its translation is CASSRDRAGGYTF. The chain employs TRBV7-9 and TRBJ1-2, with TRBD1 matching over 7 bases. From germline, CDR1 is SEHNR and CDR2 FQNEAQ (reference sequence). The CDR3 loop spans 13 amino acids. The trim removed 5 bases at V and 7 bases at J, leaving 7 bases unmatched.

The V gene is TRBV5-5, the J gene TRBJ1-2, with D unclear. The CDR3 runs 13 residues. Between the trimmed V and J ends, which lost 0 bases and 8 bases, there was a span of 11 bases. Germline values: CDR1 SGHKS, CDR2 YYEKEE (reference sequence). This chain's CDR3 is CASSLGGKGGYTF. The CDR3 nucleotides read TGTGCCAGCAGCTTGGGAGGGAAAGGCGGCTACACCTTC.

The gene calls are TRBV10-1 and TRBJ2-2, with D hard to call. CDR1 and CDR2 (germline): WNHNN, SYGVQD (reference sequence). This CDR3 contains 14 residues. Deletions cut 0 bases from V and 4 bases from J, with 6 bases between. CDR3 sequence: CASSESSRTGELFF. The CDR3 DNA follows: TGCGCCAGCAGTGAGTCTTCCCGCACCGGGGAGCTGTTTTTT.

The V gene is TRBV9, the J gene TRBJ2-3; 9 bases match TRBD2. Losses at the gene ends were 3 bases for V and 1 base for J; bases not matched to a gene: 6. CDR3 length equals 16 residues. CDR1 is SGDLS and CDR2 is YYNGEE in the germline V gene. The CDR3 DNA reads as TGTGCCAGCAGCGCGCCTCCTAGCGGGGGCACAGATACGCAGTATTTT. Residues: CASSAPPSGGTDTQYF.

V and J are TRBV27 and TRBJ1-1; no reliable D call. The CDR3 runs to 14 residues. Trimming shortened V by 6 bases and J by 12 bases, and 23 bases separated the two germline ends. Germline values: CDR1 MNHEY, CDR2 SMNVEV (reference sequence). The CDR3: CASRTPSEAGLPFF. As DNA, the CDR3 is TGTGCCAGCAGAACACCTTCGGAGGCAGGACTCCCTTTCTTT.

This chain uses TRBV5-5 with TRBJ1-2; 7 nucleotides align to TRBD1. After removal of 0 bases from V and 4 bases from J, the junction contained 6 bases not matched to a gene. CDR1 SGHKS and CDR2 YYEKEE come from the germline V gene (reference sequence). This CDR3 has 15 amino acids. This CDR3 is CASSLDGAGGYGYTF. In DNA form, the CDR3 reads TGTGCCAGCAGCTTGGACGGGGCAGGGGGCTATGGCTACACCTTC.

The V call is TRBV28, the J call TRBJ1-6; D call uncertain. Trimming took off 2 bases at V and 9 bases at J, with 14 bases between the two ends. The CDR3 totals 15 residues. Per germline, CDR1 MDHEN and CDR2 SYDVKM. CDR3 sequence: CASSLGAFSGSPLHF. As DNA, the CDR3 is TGTGCCAGCAGTTTAGGAGCGTTTAGTGGTTCACCCCTCCACTTT.

For this clone: At one end, the junction sequence differs from germline, possibly due to a read error. The V and J genes are TRBV7-9 and TRBJ1-1; a weak D match, TRBD1 (5 bases). The CDR3 extends over 12 amino acids. Germline lookup yields CDR1 SEHNR and CDR2 FQNEAQ (reference sequence). Here the CDR3 reads CSSSWGVGEAFF. DNA of the CDR3: TGTTCCAGCAGCTGGGGGGTGGGTGAAGCTTTCTTT.

The V call is TRBV5-6, the J call TRBJ2-3; TRBD1 agrees at 11 bases. V lost 4 bases to trimming and J lost 5 bases; unmatched junction nucleotides: 9. The CDR3 loop spans 16 amino acids. Germline lookup yields CDR1 SGHDT and CDR2 YYEEEE. CDR3 coding DNA: TGTGCCAGCAGCCACGGACAGGGGGCGTCAGGAGATACGCAGTATTTT. Translation: CASSHGQGASGDTQYF.